Each of the 29 T cell receptor beta chains below was sequenced from the same sample in a study of shared clonotypes between healthy human individuals. Data came from immunoSEQ multiplex PCR; TCRdb stores just in-frame clones and leaves some out. The sample yields about 1 million clones, under 80% seen once. Sequencing was carried out using memory CD4+ T cells sorted from blood. Subset here: CD45RA-negative fraction. The receptors shown here come from a man in his late teens or twenties in good health.

With respect to this clone: Other nucleotide sequences in the sample specify the same CDR3. The rearrangement joins TRBV28 to TRBJ1-2; D gene ambiguous. Germline V lookup: CDR1 MDHEN, CDR2 SYDVKM. V lost 6 bases, J lost 2 bases, and 10 bases lay in between. The CDR3 has 13 amino acids. The CDR3 nucleotides are TGTGCCAGCAGATCTTCCGCAAACTATGGCTACACCTTC. As protein: CASRSSANYGYTF.

This clone was seen a few times. The chain employs TRBV28 and TRBJ1-1; no firm D call. From germline, CDR1 is MDHEN and CDR2 SYDVKM. The germline V and J ends were trimmed by 10 bases and 4 bases, with 7 bases remaining between them. The CDR3 spans 10 residues. The CDR3 spells CATKTTEAFF. CDR3 coding DNA: TGTGCCACCAAAACCACTGAAGCTTTCTTT.

The V gene is TRBV5-1, the J gene TRBJ1-2; 7 nucleotides agree with TRBD1. Unmatched junction bases numbered 9, after V lost 0 bases and J lost 4 bases. The CDR3 contains 16 residues. Germline V lookup: CDR1 SGHRS, CDR2 YFSETQ. The CDR3 is CASSLESAGGPYGYTF. For the CDR3, the DNA is TGCGCCAGCAGCTTGGAATCGGCAGGGGGTCCCTATGGCTACACCTTC.

This chain joins TRBV7-9 and TRBJ1-2, with 7 bases that match TRBD1. From germline, CDR1 is SEHNR and CDR2 FQNEAQ (reference sequence). CDR3 size: 14 residues. Trimming took 4 bases from V and 6 from J; bases not matched to a gene: 8. In DNA, the CDR3 is TGTGCCAGCAGCTCACAAATAGGGGGCCATGGCTACACCTTC. Its protein product is CASSSQIGGHGYTF. The entire variable domain, with the rest obtained from reference TRBV7-9 and TRBJ1-2, is as follows: DTGVSQNPRHKITKRGQNVTFRCDPISEHNRLYWYRQTLGQGPEFLTYFQNEAQLEKSRLLSDRFSAERPKGSFSTLEIQRTEQGDSAMYLCASSSQIGGHGYTFGSGTRLTVV.

V is TRBV18 and J is TRBJ2-7; 7 bases align to TRBD2. The V gene's germline CDR1 is KGHSH and CDR2 LQKENI. The CDR3 covers 14 residues. With 3 bases clipped from V and 5 bases from J, the junction kept 7 bases outside the gene matches. The DNA for the CDR3 is TGTGCCAGCTCACCGACGGCGGGGGAGGACGAGCAGTACTTC. It codes for CASSPTAGEDEQYF.

The gene calls are TRBV20-1 and TRBJ1-2; D is uncertain. V was pared by 6 bases and J by 8 bases, with 13 bases between. Germline values: CDR1 DFQATT, CDR2 SNEGSKA (reference sequence). The CDR3 spans 11 residues. The CDR3 here is CSAESLAGYTF. The CDR3 DNA follows: TGCAGTGCCGAGTCTTTGGCCGGCTACACCTTC.

The V gene is TRBV7-2, the J gene TRBJ2-7; no clear D gene. The germline CDR1 and CDR2 sequences are SGHTA and FQGNSA. There are 14 residues in the CDR3. Trimming removed 5 bases at V and 0 bases at J, with 11 bases between. CDR3 protein: CASSPRWTSYEQYF. For the CDR3, the DNA is TGTGCCAGCAGCCCCCGTTGGACCTCCTACGAGCAGTACTTC.

The V gene is TRBV5-4, the J gene TRBJ2-1; 12 nucleotides align to TRBD2. With V trimmed by 3 bases and J by 6 bases, 10 bases remained unmatched. Looked up from germline, CDR1 is SGHNT and CDR2 is YYREEE (reference sequence). The CDR3 is made up of 17 amino acids. The CDR3 spells CASSWGASGRDLNEQFF. The CDR3 DNA follows: TGTGCCAGCAGCTGGGGGGCTAGCGGGAGGGACCTCAATGAGCAGTTCTTC.

The rearrangement joins TRBV10-3 to TRBJ1-6, with a tentative D call TRBD1 (5 bases). The CDR3 runs 13 residues. CDR1 is ENHRY, CDR2 SYGVKD, per germline. V dropped 7 bases and J dropped 6 bases, with 10 bases sitting between them. The chain's CDR3 is CAIKDSSNSPLHF. CDR3 DNA sequence: TGTGCCATCAAAGACAGTAGTAATTCACCCCTCCACTTT.

This chain joins TRBV19 and TRBJ2-5, with D tentatively TRBD1 (6 bases). The CDR3 is made up of 14 amino acids. Per germline, CDR1 LNHDA and CDR2 SQIVND (reference sequence). The germline V and J ends were trimmed by 3 bases and 3 bases, with 11 bases remaining between them. The CDR3 loop is CASSIRWTEETQYF. The DNA for the CDR3 is TGTGCCAGTAGTATTAGATGGACAGAAGAGACCCAGTACTTC.

V and J are TRBV28 and TRBJ1-1, with D perhaps TRBD1 (5 bases). Germline loops: CDR1 MDHEN, CDR2 SYDVKM. This CDR3 is built from 13 residues. V shed 5 bases and J shed 6 bases, with 13 bases lying between them. The CDR3 coding sequence is TGTGCCAGCAGTCTGACAGCTTACCCTGAAGCTTTCTTT. This encodes CASSLTAYPEAFF.

V and J are TRBV11-2 and TRBJ2-7, with 10 bases aligning to TRBD2. Per the germline V gene, CDR1 is SGHAT and CDR2 is FQNNGV. The J segment lost 4 bases and the V segment lost 3 bases, leaving 3 bases of the junction unmatched. This CDR3 region has 14 residues. The CDR3 sequence: CASSFQLAGYEQYF. CDR3 DNA sequence: TGTGCCAGCAGCTTTCAACTAGCGGGGTACGAGCAGTACTTC.

The chain uses TRBV6-4 and TRBJ1-3; D gene unclear. The length of the CDR3 is 16 residues. The germline V and J ends were trimmed by 7 bases and 0 bases, with 16 bases remaining between them. CDR1 is MRHNA and CDR2 is SNTAGT in the germline V gene. The CDR3 loop reads CASNTGAGASGNTIYF. Here the CDR3 DNA reads TGTGCCAGCAACACTGGTGCAGGAGCCTCTGGAAACACCATATATTTT.

A remark on this clone: Other DNA sequences of this sample code for an identical CDR3. This sequence joins TRBV5-1 and TRBJ1-3; the D is unclear. With 0 bases removed from V and 4 bases from J, the gap between germline ends came to 11 bases. Germline values: CDR1 SGHRS, CDR2 YFSETQ. This CDR3 has 15 amino acids. DNA for the CDR3: TGCGCCAGCAGCTTGGACAGAACGTCCGGAAACACCATATATTTT. Its translation: CASSLDRTSGNTIYF.

The J gene is TRBJ2-3, the V gene TRBV7-2; 7 bases are a match to TRBD2. V lost 3 bases, J lost 3 bases, and 3 bases stayed unmatched. Per germline, CDR1 SGHTA and CDR2 FQGNSA. The CDR3 sequence is 14 residues long. CDR3: CASSFGGSTDTQYF. CDR3 nucleotides: TGTGCCAGCAGCTTTGGCGGGAGTACAGATACGCAGTATTTT. The whole variable domain, filled in from reference TRBV7-2 and TRBJ2-3, reads GAGVSQSPSNKVTEKGKDVELRCDPISGHTALYWYRQSLGQGLEFLIYFQGNSAPDKSGLPSDRFSAERTGGSVSTLTIQRTQQEDSAVYLCASSFGGSTDTQYFGPGTRLTVL.

The chain's CDR3 is CASSLSRVPAQPQHF. The CDR3 nucleotides are TGTGCCAGCAGTTTGTCCCGGGTCCCCGCGCAGCCCCAGCATTTT. The chain couples TRBV27 to TRBJ1-5; unclear D gene. The CDR3 loop spans 15 amino acids. V was clipped by 3 bases and J by 7 bases, with 16 bases between them. CDR1 is MNHEY, CDR2 SMNVEV, per germline (reference sequence).

This sequence joins TRBV27 and TRBJ1-5; the D is unclear. V was clipped by 7 bases and J by 5 bases, with 12 bases between them. Per the germline V gene, CDR1 is MNHEY and CDR2 is SMNVEV (reference sequence). The CDR3 is 13 residues long. CDR3 sequence: CASKRAGDQPQHF. The CDR3 coding sequence is TGTGCCAGCAAAAGGGCTGGGGATCAGCCCCAGCATTTT.

V gene TRBV29-1 combines with J gene TRBJ1-2; D uncertain. This CDR3 contains 12 residues. The V gene's germline CDR1 is SQVTM and CDR2 ANQGSEA. Trimming left V 6 bases short and J 2 bases short, with 10 bases between. In DNA form, the CDR3 reads TGCAGCGTCGTTACAGAGAACTATGGCTACACCTTC. Amino acid sequence: CSVVTENYGYTF.

The V and J genes are TRBV9 and TRBJ2-3; D is unresolved. Germline V gene sequence: CDR1 SGDLS, CDR2 YYNGEE. The CDR3 sequence is 15 residues long. V lost 0 bases and J 5 bases, leaving 13 bases between the germline ends. The CDR3: CASSVAGSWGDTQYF. CDR3 DNA sequence: TGTGCCAGCAGCGTAGCGGGTAGCTGGGGAGATACGCAGTATTTT.

V is TRBV28 and J is TRBJ2-7; 13 bases line up with TRBD2. The CDR3 covers 17 residues. CDR1 and CDR2 from the germline V gene are MDHEN and SYDVKM. V was clipped by 7 bases and J by 3 bases; unmatched bases: 12. This chain's CDR3 is CASNGGLAGRRVYEQYF. The DNA for the CDR3 is TGTGCCAGCAATGGGGGACTAGCGGGGCGGCGGGTCTACGAGCAGTACTTC.

J is TRBJ2-3 and V is TRBV5-1; D possibly uses TRBD1 or TRBD2 (5 bases each). Trimming pared 2 bases from V and 1 base from J, leaving 14 bases between. The CDR3 extends over 16 amino acids. Per the germline V gene, CDR1 is SGHRS and CDR2 is YFSETQ. The CDR3 nucleotides are TGCGCCAGCAGCTTCCAACCGGGGCCCGGCACAGATACGCAGTATTTT. Translating it yields CASSFQPGPGTDTQYF.

The chain joins TRBV10-3 to TRBJ1-2; D is perhaps TRBD1 (6 bases). CDR1 and CDR2 (germline): ENHRY, SYGVKD. Trimming pared 2 bases from V and 3 bases from J, leaving 13 bases between. The CDR3 covers 15 residues. CDR3 coding DNA: TGTGCCATCAGTGAGGGGGCAGGGGTAGACTATGGCTACACCTTC. Its translation: CAISEGAGVDYGYTF.

This rearrangement joins TRBV9 to TRBJ1-4; the match to TRBD1 covers 9 bases. Unmatched junction bases numbered 13, after V lost 0 bases and J lost 7 bases. The CDR3 consists of 18 residues. Germline lookup yields CDR1 SGDLS and CDR2 YYNGEE. CDR3 in amino acids: CASSVGDTPQGAGEKLFF. The CDR3 region has the DNA TGTGCCAGCAGCGTAGGTGATACCCCACAGGGGGCAGGTGAAAAACTGTTTTTT.

The chain recombines TRBV27 with TRBJ1-6; unclear D gene. The CDR3 has 14 amino acids. V lost 4 bases to trimming and J lost 4 bases, with 8 bases between them. Looked up from germline, CDR1 is MNHEY and CDR2 is SMNVEV (reference sequence). CDR3 loop: CASSSPGYNSPLHF. As DNA, the CDR3 is TGTGCCAGCAGTTCCCCGGGTTATAATTCACCCCTCCACTTT.

The V call is TRBV5-5, the J call TRBJ2-7; D possibly matches TRBD1 or TRBD2 (5 bases each). Germline V gene sequence: CDR1 SGHKS, CDR2 YYEKEE (reference sequence). V was trimmed by 3 bases and J by 2 bases, leaving 18 bases between them. The CDR3 sequence is 16 residues long. In DNA, the CDR3 is TGTGCCAGCAGCTACTACCGGGACGGATTGCCCTACGAGCAGTACTTC. Protein: CASSYYRDGLPYEQYF.

Note on this clone: Other nucleotide sequences in the sample specify the same CDR3. Here the CDR3 DNA reads TGTGCCTGGAGTCCACTTCAGGGGGCTGAAGCTTTCTTT. It encodes CAWSPLQGAEAFF. The chain links TRBV30 to TRBJ1-1, with 7 bases matching TRBD1. The length of the CDR3 is 13 residues. Germline values: CDR1 GTSNPN, CDR2 SVGIG (reference sequence). V gave up 2 bases and J gave up 6 bases; unmatched junction bases: 6.

The rearrangement links TRBV11-2 to TRBJ2-3, with D possibly called TRBD1 or TRBD2 (5 bases each). Deletions cut 2 bases from V and 1 base from J, with 13 bases between. The CDR3 extends over 16 amino acids. Looked up from germline, CDR1 is SGHAT and CDR2 is FQNNGV. This chain's CDR3 is CASSLRELGGTDTQYF. The CDR3 DNA follows: TGTGCCAGCAGCTTAAGGGAATTGGGGGGCACAGATACGCAGTATTTT.

The chain couples TRBV19 to TRBJ2-7; possibly TRBD1 for D (5 bases). The germline V gene encodes CDR1 LNHDA and CDR2 SQIVND (reference sequence). V was shortened by 6 bases and J by 5 bases, with 20 bases between the two germline ends. This CDR3 spans 15 amino acids. The CDR3 is CASSPRSPGNHEQYF. CDR3 bases: TGTGCCAGTAGCCCTAGATCCCCAGGGAACCACGAGCAGTACTTC.

The V and J genes are TRBV19 and TRBJ2-6, with 7 bases fitting TRBD2. This CDR3 region has 15 residues. Germline CDR1 and CDR2: LNHDA and SQIVND (reference sequence). The V gene end was trimmed by 4 bases and the J gene end by 3 bases; junction bases not matched to a gene: 3. CDR3 amino acids: CASSREGSGANVLTF. The DNA for the CDR3 is TGTGCCAGTAGTAGGGAGGGGAGTGGGGCCAACGTCCTGACTTTC.